The source of this TCR beta chain is a study of blood T cell repertoires in COVID-19. TCRdb's table, derived via immunoSEQ multiplex PCR, lists solely in-frame clones and lacks some. The data hold about 220,000 clones, with 82% observed a single time. Trimming stripped 3 bases from V and 5 bases from J, with 16 bases between. The CDR3 covers 15 residues. Per the germline V gene, CDR1 is SGHTA and CDR2 is FQGNSA. Two consecutive negative NP/OP PCR tests, clearance, or resolved symptoms defined Cohort 3 recovery. The sequence came from a woman aged 55-69 years who had recovered from COVID-19. This chain uses TRBV7-2 with TRBJ1-2, with D unclear. The sample taken for sequencing was PBMCs or T cells enriched from blood (not recorded which). The DNA of the CDR3 is TGTGCCAGCAGCTTGCCGGGTCGCCGGACTTATGGCTACACCTTC. It codes for CASSLPGRRTYGYTF.